These 19 T cell receptor beta chains came from one sample sequenced in a study of T cells after yellow fever vaccination. TCRdb independently ran MiXCR on the 5' RACE reads; one entry per CDR3 protein. This table has 250,000 to 350,000 distinct CDR3 sequences, around 10% appearing once. The sample here was CD4+ T cells sorted from PBMCs, taken 5 days after the yellow fever booster vaccination. The source of these receptors is a man aged 18 to 35 who received the YFV17D yellow fever vaccine.

This clonotype was picked up a small number of times. J is TRBJ2-3 and V is TRBV7-2, with D hard to call. Trimming cost V 1 base and J 8 bases, with 16 bases left between them. This CDR3 contains 15 residues. Germline loops: CDR1 SGHTA, CDR2 FQGNSA. For the CDR3, the DNA is TGTGCCAGCAGCTTAGGGGTATTCGACTCTACTACGCAGTATTTT. Encoded protein: CASSLGVFDSTTQYF.

J is TRBJ1-1 and V is TRBV29-1; the D gene is possibly TRBD1 (6 bases). V lost 4 bases to trimming and J lost 3 bases, with 15 bases between them. Per the germline V gene, CDR1 is SQVTM and CDR2 is ANQGSEA. This CDR3 has 14 residues. In DNA, the CDR3 is TGCAGCGTTGGAGGAGGGAGGGGGGACACTGAAGCTTTCTTT. Translation: CSVGGGRGDTEAFF.

This chain joins TRBV12-3 or TRBV12-4 and TRBJ2-7; 11 bases align to TRBD1. The J segment lost 7 bases and the V segment lost 5 bases, leaving 10 bases of the junction unmatched. This CDR3 is built from 15 residues. In DNA, the CDR3 is TGTGCCAGCAGTCCTTCCGGGACAGGGGGAAGTGAGCAGTACTTC. Its protein is CASSPSGTGGSEQYF.

This clonotype was counted only a few times. The chain joins TRBV12-3 or TRBV12-4 to TRBJ1-2, with no clear D. Between the trimmed V and J ends, which lost 6 bases and 4 bases, there was a span of 18 bases. The CDR3 is made up of 15 amino acids. The CDR3 region has the DNA TGTGCCAGCAGCCGTCGCTTTCCGATATTCTATGGCTACACCTTC. Amino acid sequence: CASSRRFPIFYGYTF.

This clonotype was seen many times. V is TRBV5-1 and J is TRBJ2-1, with 7 bases that match TRBD1. V shed 4 bases, J shed 4 bases, and the junction held 14 bases outside the gene matches. CDR1 and CDR2 (germline): SGHRS, YFSETQ. This CDR3 comprises 17 residues. This chain's CDR3 is CASSRSESGTAYNEQFF. CDR3 nucleotides: TGCGCCAGCAGCAGATCCGAATCCGGGACAGCTTACAATGAGCAGTTCTTC.

The chain recombines TRBV5-1 with TRBJ1-6, with a tentative D call TRBD1 (5 bases). The CDR3 loop spans 16 amino acids. With 3 bases removed from V and 6 bases from J, the gap between germline ends came to 16 bases. CDR1 is SGHRS and CDR2 is YFSETQ in the germline V gene. CDR3 protein: CASSSAGGAANSPLHF. The DNA of the CDR3 is TGCGCCAGCAGCTCCGCAGGAGGGGCGGCTAATTCACCCCTCCACTTT.

The rearrangement links TRBV7-9 to TRBJ2-1; D unclear. Germline V lookup: CDR1 SEHNR, CDR2 FQNEAQ (reference sequence). V dropped 5 bases and J dropped 8 bases, with 7 bases sitting between them. The CDR3 runs to 11 residues. The CDR3 is CASSQSHEQFF. CDR3 coding DNA: TGTGCCAGCAGCCAATCCCATGAGCAGTTCTTC.

The rearrangement joins TRBV20-1 to TRBJ2-2, with 8 positions matching TRBD1. Trimming cost V 5 bases and J 4 bases; bases outside gene matches: 3. CDR3 size: 13 residues. CDR1 and CDR2 (germline): DFQATT, SNEGSKA (reference sequence). CDR3 DNA sequence: TGCAGTGCTCAGGGGGCCCTCACCGGGGAGCTGTTTTTT. Its translation is CSAQGALTGELFF.

The chain recombines TRBV7-2 with TRBJ1-4, with D hard to call. Germline V lookup: CDR1 SGHTA, CDR2 FQGNSA. The CDR3 has 13 residues. V lost 1 base and J lost 6, with 6 bases in between. The CDR3 spells CASSLEGYEKLFF. DNA of the CDR3: TGTGCCAGCAGCTTAGAGGGTTATGAAAAACTGTTTTTT.

CDR3 sequence reads: CSANPGTEMQFF. The DNA of the CDR3 is TGCAGTGCTAACCCCGGGACTGAAATGCAGTTCTTC. The V and J genes are TRBV20-1 and TRBJ2-1; perhaps TRBD2 as D (6 bases). Germline V gene lookup returns CDR1 DFQATT and CDR2 SNEGSKA (reference sequence). This CDR3 spans 12 amino acids. Between the trimmed V and J ends, which lost 4 bases and 12 bases, there was a span of 16 bases.

The chain links TRBV18 to TRBJ2-7, with D possibly TRBD2 on 5 matching bases. Germline CDR1 is KGHSH and CDR2 is LQKENI. The CDR3 has 16 amino acids. Deletions cut 3 bases from V and 0 bases from J, with 15 bases between. In nucleotides, the CDR3 is TGTGCCAGCTCACCGGTAGGGAGCGGTTACTCCTACGAGCAGTACTTC. This sequence encodes CASSPVGSGYSYEQYF.

V gene TRBV6-6 combines with J gene TRBJ2-7; D possibly corresponds to TRBD1 (6 bases). CDR1 and CDR2 from the germline V gene are MNHNY and SVGAGI (reference sequence). The CDR3 has 15 residues. V was pared by 6 bases and J by 3 bases, with 18 bases between. The CDR3 nucleotides read TGTGCCAGCAGCCACGGGCCGGGACACCTCTACGAGCAGTACTTC. Protein sequence: CASSHGPGHLYEQYF.

This clonotype was picked up a small number of times. This chain joins TRBV6-5 and TRBJ2-1; TRBD2 is a possible D gene (5 bases). Germline values: CDR1 MNHEY, CDR2 SVGAGI. V was shortened by 0 bases and J by 6 bases, with 12 bases between the two germline ends. This CDR3 has 15 amino acids. CDR3 bases: TGTGCCAGCAGTTACTCGTATGACTACCGCAATGAGCAGTTCTTC. Its translation is CASSYSYDYRNEQFF.

This clonotype was found many times. The chain couples TRBV20-1 to TRBJ2-7, with 10 bases identical to TRBD2. Trimming at V came to 6 bases and at J to 7 bases, leaving 9 bases not matched to a gene. Germline V gene lookup returns CDR1 DFQATT and CDR2 SNEGSKA (reference sequence). The length of the CDR3 is 13 residues. CDR3 bases: TGCAGTGCATCTCGAGCGGGGGGGCGGGAGCAGTACGTC. As protein: CSASRAGGREQYV.

This clonotype has a handful of counts. The chain recombines TRBV29-1 with TRBJ2-6; D is perhaps TRBD1 (5 bases). V was cut by 6 bases and J by 3 bases, with 24 bases left in between. Germline V gene data show CDR1 as SQVTM and CDR2 as ANQGSEA. CDR3 length: 18 amino acids. The CDR3 loop reads CSVVKGVSLSFGANVLTF. CDR3 bases: TGCAGCGTAGTTAAAGGGGTTAGTCTAAGTTTTGGGGCCAACGTCCTGACTTTC.

This clonotype was detected many times. CDR3 amino acids: CSAGPGALGTQYF. CDR3 coding DNA: TGCAGCGCCGGTCCGGGAGCCCTGGGGACCCAGTACTTC. The V gene is TRBV29-1, the J gene TRBJ2-5; D is possibly TRBD2 (6 bases). CDR3 length: 13 amino acids. The germline gives CDR1 SQVTM, CDR2 ANQGSEA. V lost 7 bases to trimming and J lost 7 bases, with 19 bases between them.

This chain uses TRBV9 with TRBJ2-4, with 14 bases lining up with TRBD2. Trimming cost V 4 bases and J 3 bases; bases outside gene matches: 12. Germline loops: CDR1 SGDLS, CDR2 YYNGEE. The CDR3 has 19 amino acids. CDR3 nucleotides: TGTGCCAGCAGCTTTGGACTAGCGGGGGGATCAATGGACAAAAACATTCAGTACTTC. It yields the protein CASSFGLAGGSMDKNIQYF.

This clonotype was counted a few times. This CDR3 is CSVGGRREKLFF. As DNA, the CDR3 is TGCAGTGTGGGGGGCCGGCGCGAAAAACTGTTTTTT. The rearrangement uses TRBV20-1 and TRBJ1-4, with a tentative D call TRBD1 (6 bases). In germline, CDR1 is DFQATT, CDR2 SNEGSKA (reference sequence). V was clipped by 7 bases and J by 8 bases, with 14 bases between them. This CDR3 region has 12 residues.

In this sample, this clonotype turned up many times. The CDR3 region is CASSPRGIPNIQYF. CDR3 sequence (DNA): TGTGCCAGCAGCCCCAGGGGAATCCCCAACATTCAGTACTTC. The J gene is TRBJ2-4, the V gene TRBV7-9; D perhaps matches TRBD1 (6 bases). This CDR3 contains 14 residues. V lost 5 bases to trimming and J lost 7 bases, with 15 bases between them. Germline loops: CDR1 SEHNR, CDR2 FQNEAQ (reference sequence).